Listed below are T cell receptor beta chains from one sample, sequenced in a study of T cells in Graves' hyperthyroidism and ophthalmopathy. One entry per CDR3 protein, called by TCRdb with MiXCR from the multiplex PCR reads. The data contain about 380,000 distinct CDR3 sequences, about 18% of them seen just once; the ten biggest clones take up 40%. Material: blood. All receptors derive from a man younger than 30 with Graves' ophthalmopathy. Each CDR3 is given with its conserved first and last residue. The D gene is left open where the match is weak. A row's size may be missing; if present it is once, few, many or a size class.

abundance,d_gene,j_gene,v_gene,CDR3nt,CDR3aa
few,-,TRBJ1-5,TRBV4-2,TGTGCCAGCAGCCACCACAGGGATAGCAATCAGCCCCAGCATTTT,CASSHHRDSNQPQHF
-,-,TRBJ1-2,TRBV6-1,TGTGCCAGCAGTGAATATGGCTACACCTTC,CASSEYGYTF
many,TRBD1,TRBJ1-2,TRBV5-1,TGCGCCAGCAGCTTGCCGGGACAGGGCCGTGGCTACACCTTC,CASSLPGQGRGYTF
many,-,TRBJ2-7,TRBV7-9,TGTGCCAGCAGCTCAACACCCGAGGGCTACGAGCAGTACTTC,CASSSTPEGYEQYF
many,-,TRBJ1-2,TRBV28,TGTGCCAGCAAAACCTCCGGAGACGGGCGCTATGGCTACACCTTC,CASKTSGDGRYGYTF
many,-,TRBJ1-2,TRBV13,TGTGCCAGCAGCCATTCCACATACGGGGTTGCGGCTGGCTACACCTTC,CASSHSTYGVAAGYTF
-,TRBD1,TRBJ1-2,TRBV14,TGTGCCAGCAGCCAGTCCAGGGGGTCCGGCTACACCTTC,CASSQSRGSGYTF
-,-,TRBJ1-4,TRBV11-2,TGTGCCAGCAGCCAAGATTGGGGGCGCCATGAAAAACTGTTTTTT,CASSQDWGRHEKLFF
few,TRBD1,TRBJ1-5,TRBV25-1,TGTGCCAGCAGTGAATGGTGGACAGGTCCAACAAATATCCGTGATAGCAATCAGCCCCAGCATTTT,CASSEWWTGPTNIRDSNQPQHF
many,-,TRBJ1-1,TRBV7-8,TGTGCCAGCAGCCAGACAGAAAACACTGAAGCTTTCTTT,CASSQTENTEAFF
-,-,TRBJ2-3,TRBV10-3,TGTGCCATCAGACACACAGGGTATGAAGATACGCAGTATTTT,CAIRHTGYEDTQYF
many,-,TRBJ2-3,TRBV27,TGTGCCAGCAGTCTTAACAGGGTAACGATCCGCACAGATACGCAGTATTTT,CASSLNRVTIRTDTQYF
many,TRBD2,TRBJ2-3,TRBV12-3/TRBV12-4,TGTGCCAGCAGTCTAGGGGGAGCGGGGGGTCGGGATACGCAGTATTTT,CASSLGGAGGRDTQYF
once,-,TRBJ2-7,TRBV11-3,TGTGCCAGCAGCCTCCGGCCATCCTACGAGCAGTACTTC,CASSLRPSYEQYF
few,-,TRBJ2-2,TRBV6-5,TGTGCCAGCAGTTCCCAGTTGATCGCCGGGGAGCTGTTTTTT,CASSSQLIAGELFF
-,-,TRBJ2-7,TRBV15,TGTGCCACCAGCGAACAGGGCGAATCCTACGAGCAGTACTTC,CATSEQGESYEQYF
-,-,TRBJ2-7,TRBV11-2,TGTGCCAGCAGCCAAGATACAGCCTACGAGCAGTACTTC,CASSQDTAYEQYF
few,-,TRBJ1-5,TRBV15,TGTGCCACCAGCAGAGATCGTGGGCAGGTTCGGGGTCAGCCCCAGCATTTT,CATSRDRGQVRGQPQHF
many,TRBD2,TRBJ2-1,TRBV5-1,TGCGCCAGCAGCGCACTGACTAGCGGGGGTAGCTCCTACAATGAGCAGTTCTTC,CASSALTSGGSSYNEQFF
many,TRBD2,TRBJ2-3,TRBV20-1,TGCAGTGCTAGACGGACTAGCGGGGGCGGGGATACGCAGTATTTT,CSARRTSGGGDTQYF
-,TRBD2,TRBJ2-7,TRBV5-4,TGTGCCAGCGTGAATAAAGGGACTAGCGGGCCTCTGAGCTCCTACAATGAGCAGTACTTC,CASVNKGTSGPLSSYNEQYF
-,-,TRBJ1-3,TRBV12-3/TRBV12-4,TGTGCCAGCAGTAAAACAGGCTCTGGAAACACCATATATTTT,CASSKTGSGNTIYF
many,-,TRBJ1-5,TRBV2,TGTGCCAGCAGTGAAGCAGAGTATAGCAATCAGCCCCAGCATTTT,CASSEAEYSNQPQHF
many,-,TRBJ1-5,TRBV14,TGTGCCAGCAGCCAAGATGTGAAGCAGCCCCAGCATTTT,CASSQDVKQPQHF
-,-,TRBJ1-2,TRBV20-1,TGCAGTGCTAGAGATCAAAATAAGAGTGGCTACACCTTC,CSARDQNKSGYTF
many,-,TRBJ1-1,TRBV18,TGTGCCAGCTCCCGGCAGGGGACGAACACTGAAGCTTTCTTT,CASSRQGTNTEAFF
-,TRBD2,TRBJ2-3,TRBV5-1,TGCGCCAGCAGCCCTCTAGCGGGGTCAGGTACGCAGTATTTT,CASSPLAGSGTQYF
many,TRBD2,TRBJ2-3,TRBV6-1,TGTGCCAGCAGTGAACGGCTAGCGGGGAGCACAGATACGCAGTATTTT,CASSERLAGSTDTQYF
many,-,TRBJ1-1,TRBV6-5,TGTGCCAGCAGCCCCGCGGGAAGGGAAGCTTTCTTT,CASSPAGREAFF
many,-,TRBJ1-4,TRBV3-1,TGTGCCAGCAGCCCGAGAAACCGGGGAAATGAAAAACTGTTTTTT,CASSPRNRGNEKLFF
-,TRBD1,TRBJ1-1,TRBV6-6,TGTGCCAGCAGTTACTCGACAGGGGGGAGAACTGAAGCTTTCTTT,CASSYSTGGRTEAFF
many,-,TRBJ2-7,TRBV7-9,TGTGCCAGCAGCTTGCCGACAGGCTACGAGCAGTACTTC,CASSLPTGYEQYF
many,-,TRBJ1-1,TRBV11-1,TGTGCCAGCAGTTATAGTTGGGGTTTGAACACTGAAGCTTTCTTT,CASSYSWGLNTEAFF
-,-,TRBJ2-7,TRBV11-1,TGTGCCAGCAGCACGGACTGGTCATCCTACGAGCAGTACTTC,CASSTDWSSYEQYF
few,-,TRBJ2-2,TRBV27,TGTGCCAGCAGTTTAGTGTGGGACACCCCCGGGGAGCTGTTTTTT,CASSLVWDTPGELFF
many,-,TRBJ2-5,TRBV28,TGTGCCAGCAGTTTCTCGAAAGGGGGGTTGGAGACCCAGTACTTC,CASSFSKGGLETQYF
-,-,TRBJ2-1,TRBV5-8,TGTGCCAGCAGCTTGGCCCCAATGGGGCCCTACAATGAGCAGTTCTTC,CASSLAPMGPYNEQFF
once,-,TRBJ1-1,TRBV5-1,TGTGCCAGCAGCTTGGCCGTGGGGGGGGTCGGGGGAAACACTGAAGCTTTCTTT,CASSLAVGGVGGNTEAFF
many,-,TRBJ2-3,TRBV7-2,TGTGCCAGCAGCTTAGAGGTAGCAACGCAGTATTTT,CASSLEVATQYF
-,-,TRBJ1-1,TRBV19,TGTGCCAGTAGCTATAAAGGAGCCTCTGAAGCTTTCTTT,CASSYKGASEAFF
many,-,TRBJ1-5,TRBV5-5,TGTGCCAGCAGCTTCGGTGACATCGGGAATCAGCCCCAGCATTTT,CASSFGDIGNQPQHF
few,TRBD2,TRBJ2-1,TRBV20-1,TGCAGTGCTGGCACTAGCGGGGGGGATGAGCAGTTCTTC,CSAGTSGGDEQFF
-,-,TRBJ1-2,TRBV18,TGTGCCGGCTCCCAGAGGCAGAACCTCTATGGCTACACCTTC,CAGSQRQNLYGYTF
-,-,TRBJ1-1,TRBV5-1,TGCGCCAGCAGCGAGACAGAGAGGAACACTGAAGCTTTCTTT,CASSETERNTEAFF
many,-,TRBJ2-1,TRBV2,TGTGCCAGCAGTGGGGGCCACGAGCAGTTCTTC,CASSGGHEQFF